These 21 T cell receptor beta chains were all obtained from the same sample, sequenced in a study of blood T cell repertoires in COVID-19. Method: immunoSEQ multiplex PCR; TCRdb's copy keeps in-frame clones and lacks some. The data show 200,000 to 250,000 clones, around 83% seen once. Source material: peripheral blood. Receptors were obtained from a woman in her 70s with COVID-19, enrolled during active disease.

This clone was recorded only once. V is TRBV5-1 and J is TRBJ1-2; 7 bases fit TRBD1. The CDR3 is made up of 14 amino acids. Losses at the gene ends were 4 bases for V and 6 bases for J; bases not matched to a gene: 9. Germline V gene sequence: CDR1 SGHRS, CDR2 YFSETQ. CDR3 sequence (DNA): TGCGCCAGCAGCGCCCTGGGACAGACAAATGGCTACACCTTC. It specifies CASSALGQTNGYTF.

To note about this clone: Distinct nucleotide sequences in the sample also encode this CDR3. The chain has TRBV18 and TRBJ1-2, with 11 positions matching TRBD1. CDR1 and CDR2 (germline): KGHSH, LQKENI. V lost 3 bases to trimming and J lost 7 bases; unmatched junction nucleotides: 4. CDR3 length equals 14 residues. The CDR3 protein is CASSPGQGVSGYTF. Here the CDR3 DNA reads TGTGCCAGCTCACCGGGACAGGGGGTGTCTGGCTACACCTTC.

A few counts support this clone. Other nucleotide sequences in the sample specify the same CDR3. The genes are TRBV7-2 and TRBJ2-5; 9 bases match TRBD2. The trim removed 2 bases at V and 5 bases at J, leaving 6 bases unmatched. CDR1 and CDR2 (germline): SGHTA, FQGNSA. This CDR3 has 15 amino acids. The CDR3 reads CASSLLAGVPETQYF. The CDR3 region has the DNA TGTGCCAGCAGCTTATTAGCGGGAGTCCCGGAGACCCAGTACTTC.

The CDR3 region is CASRTSGNTGELFF. In DNA, the CDR3 is TGTGCCAGCAGGACTAGCGGAAACACCGGGGAGCTGTTTTTT. The chain combines TRBV6-5 with TRBJ2-2; the match to TRBD2 covers 9 bases. V trimming: 6 bases; J trimming: 2 bases; junction bases outside the gene matches: 1. The CDR3 contains 14 residues. Germline CDR1 MNHEY, CDR2 SVGAGI.

The rearrangement uses TRBV4-1 and TRBJ2-1; D may be TRBD2 (6 bases). The germline CDR1 and CDR2 sequences are MGHRA and YSYEKL. V was cut by 0 bases and J by 14 bases, with 26 bases left in between. The CDR3 is made up of 17 amino acids. The CDR3 protein is CASSQDPRRETADRKFF. DNA of the CDR3: TGCGCCAGCAGCCAAGATCCCCGACGGGAGACTGCGGATCGGAAGTTCTTC.

The rearrangement links TRBV7-7 to TRBJ2-5; 9 positions agree with TRBD2. The CDR3 runs to 16 residues. Germline CDR1 SSHAT, CDR2 FNYEAQ (reference sequence). Trimming cost V 5 bases and J 2 bases; bases outside gene matches: 9. CDR3 amino acids: CASSQNSGSGQETQYF. The CDR3 region has the DNA TGTGCCAGCAGCCAGAATAGCGGGAGTGGTCAAGAGACCCAGTACTTC.

The V gene is TRBV9, the J gene TRBJ2-3, with TRBD2 matching 11 bases. The germline V gene has CDR1 SGDLS and CDR2 YYNGEE. The CDR3 is 15 residues long. Trimming removed 2 bases from V and 5 bases from J; junction bases left unmatched: 4. The CDR3 is CASSVSGRAGDTQYF. CDR3 DNA: TGTGCCAGCAGCGTTAGCGGGAGGGCTGGAGATACGCAGTATTTT.

The DNA for the CDR3 is TGTGCCAGTAGTGAGAGGACTAGCGGGAGGGGACACACCGGGGAGCTGTTTTTT. It yields the protein CASSERTSGRGHTGELFF. This chain links TRBV19 with TRBJ2-2, with 15 positions matching TRBD2. Germline V gives CDR1 LNHDA, CDR2 SQIVND (reference sequence). The CDR3 spans 18 residues. J lost 3 bases, V lost 5 bases, and 7 bases had no gene match.

V and J are TRBV6-5 and TRBJ2-3, with 8 bases that match TRBD1. This CDR3 spans 13 amino acids. V trimming: 5 bases; J trimming: 8 bases; junction bases outside the gene matches: 6. CDR1 and CDR2 from the germline V gene are MNHEY and SVGAGI. CDR3 in DNA: TGTGCCAGCAGTCTCCCGGACAGGGCTACGCAGTATTTT. Encoded protein: CASSLPDRATQYF.

This CDR3 is CASSQGLALGEQFF. As DNA, the CDR3 is TGTGCCAGCAGCCAAGGACTAGCGTTGGGTGAGCAGTTCTTC. The genes are TRBV3-1 (or the pseudogene TRBV3-2) and TRBJ2-1; 8 nucleotides match TRBD2. The CDR3 covers 14 residues. The germline V gene encodes CDR1 LGHDT and CDR2 YNNKEL (reference sequence). Losses at the gene ends were 1 base for V and 9 bases for J; bases not matched to a gene: 5.

The V gene is TRBV28, the J gene TRBJ1-5; no definite D call. CDR3 size: 15 residues. Germline V CDR1 and CDR2: MDHEN, SYDVKM. V lost 4 bases and J lost 2, with 12 bases in between. The CDR3 region has the DNA TGTGCCAGCAGTTCAACTGGGAGGGGCAATCAGCCCCAGCATTTT. This sequence encodes CASSSTGRGNQPQHF.

This clone was recorded only once. This chain links TRBV3-1 (or the pseudogene TRBV3-2) with TRBJ2-3, with 12 bases identical to TRBD2. This CDR3 region has 20 residues. CDR1 LGHDT and CDR2 YNNKEL come from the germline V gene (reference sequence). V trimming: 2 bases; J trimming: 6 bases; junction bases outside the gene matches: 18. CDR3 DNA sequence: TGTGCCAGCAGCCAATACTCCGGGACTAGCGGGTATTTGGGGTCCGATACGCAGTATTTT. It codes for CASSQYSGTSGYLGSDTQYF.

The chain recombines TRBV5-4 with TRBJ2-1, with TRBD2 identical over 8 bases. The length of the CDR3 is 15 residues. The germline V gene encodes CDR1 SGHNT and CDR2 YYREEE (reference sequence). V shed 5 bases and J 0 bases; nucleotides not matched to a gene: 4. The CDR3 loop is CASSPGRGSYNEQFF. In DNA, the CDR3 is TGTGCCAGCAGTCCCGGGAGGGGCTCCTACAATGAGCAGTTCTTC.

This chain's CDR3 is CASSFRNTEAFF. The CDR3 DNA follows: TGTGCCAGCAGCTTCAGGAACACTGAAGCTTTCTTT. This chain connects TRBV7-9 to TRBJ1-1; D unclear. Germline CDR1 reads SEHNR; CDR2 reads FQNEAQ (reference sequence). Trimming took 3 bases from V and 1 from J, leaving 3 bases between them. This CDR3 spans 12 amino acids.

Comments on this clone: Different DNA sequences within this sample yield the same CDR3. The CDR3 reads CASSPRLAGVTGELFF. CDR3 DNA: TGTGCCAGCAGCCCAAGACTAGCGGGAGTCACCGGGGAGCTGTTTTTT. The rearrangement uses TRBV9 and TRBJ2-2, with 12 bases that match TRBD2. The CDR3 has 16 amino acids. V lost 4 bases and J lost 4; bases outside the gene matches: 5. The germline gives CDR1 SGDLS, CDR2 YYNGEE.

Here the CDR3 DNA reads TGTGCCAGCAGTTCCGTCGGACAGTCCTACAATGAGCAGTTCTTC. Protein: CASSSVGQSYNEQFF. This sequence joins TRBV28 and TRBJ2-1, with D perhaps matching TRBD1 (6 bases). Per germline, CDR1 MDHEN and CDR2 SYDVKM. V was trimmed by 4 bases and J by 1 base, leaving 11 bases between them. The CDR3 runs to 15 residues.

The J gene is TRBJ1-2, the V gene TRBV2; weak D call: TRBD1 (5 bases). V gave up 3 bases and J gave up 8 bases, with 10 bases separating them. Germline V gives CDR1 SNHLY, CDR2 FYNNEI. The CDR3 consists of 12 residues. CDR3 sequence: CASSDPGEGYTF. The CDR3 coding sequence is TGTGCCAGCAGTGATCCGGGGGAGGGCTACACCTTC.

V usage is TRBV28 and J usage is TRBJ1-4, with D maybe TRBD1 (6 bases). With 5 bases removed from V and 5 bases from J, the gap between germline ends came to 12 bases. The CDR3 extends over 14 amino acids. The germline CDR1 and CDR2 sequences are MDHEN and SYDVKM. This CDR3 is CASSEDSLNEKLFF. Here the CDR3 DNA reads TGTGCCAGCAGTGAGGACAGTCTCAATGAAAAACTGTTTTTT.

About this clone itself: The same CDR3 also results from other DNA sequences found in this sample. The chain recombines TRBV27 with TRBJ2-7; 9 bases fit TRBD2. CDR3 size: 13 residues. V lost 6 bases, J lost 2 bases, and 2 bases stayed unmatched. The germline CDR1 and CDR2 sequences are MNHEY and SMNVEV (reference sequence). In nucleotides, the CDR3 is TGTGCCAGCAGACTAGCGGGCACCTACGAGCAGTACTTC. Its translation is CASRLAGTYEQYF.

V gene TRBV28 combines with J gene TRBJ2-1; 8 bases agree with TRBD1. Germline trimming cut 4 bases from V and 2 bases from J; bases unmatched to any gene: 7. Germline CDR1 and CDR2: MDHEN and SYDVKM. The CDR3 runs to 16 residues. CDR3 nucleotides: TGTGCCAGCAGTTCCACCCAGGGGGCTACCTACAATGAGCAGTTCTTC. Its protein product is CASSSTQGATYNEQFF.

The gene calls are TRBV2 and TRBJ2-1; 7 positions match TRBD1. V trimming: 5 bases; J trimming: 0 bases; junction bases outside the gene matches: 7. This CDR3 region has 16 residues. CDR1 is SNHLY and CDR2 is FYNNEI in the germline V gene. The CDR3 loop reads CASSQDRTSSYNEQFF. DNA for the CDR3: TGTGCCAGCAGTCAGGACAGGACCAGCTCCTACAATGAGCAGTTCTTC.